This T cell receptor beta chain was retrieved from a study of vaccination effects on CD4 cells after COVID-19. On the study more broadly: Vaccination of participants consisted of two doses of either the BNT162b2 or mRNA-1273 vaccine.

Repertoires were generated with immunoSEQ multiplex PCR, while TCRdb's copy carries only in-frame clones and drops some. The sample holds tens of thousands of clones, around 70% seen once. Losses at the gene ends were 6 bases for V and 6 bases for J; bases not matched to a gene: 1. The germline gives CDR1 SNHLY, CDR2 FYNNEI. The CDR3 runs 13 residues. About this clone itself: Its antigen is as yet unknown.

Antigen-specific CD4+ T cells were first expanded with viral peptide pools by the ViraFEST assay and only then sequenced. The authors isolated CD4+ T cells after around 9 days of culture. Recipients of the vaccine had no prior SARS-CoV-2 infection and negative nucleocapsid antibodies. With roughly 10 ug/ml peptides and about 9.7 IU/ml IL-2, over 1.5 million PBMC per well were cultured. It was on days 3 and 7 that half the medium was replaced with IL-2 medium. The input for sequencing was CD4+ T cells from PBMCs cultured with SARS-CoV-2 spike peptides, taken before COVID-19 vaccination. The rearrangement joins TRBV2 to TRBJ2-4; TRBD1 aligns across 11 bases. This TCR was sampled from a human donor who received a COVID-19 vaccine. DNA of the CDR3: TGTGCCAGCAGGGGGACAGGGGGAAACATTCAGTACTTC. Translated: CASRGTGGNIQYF.